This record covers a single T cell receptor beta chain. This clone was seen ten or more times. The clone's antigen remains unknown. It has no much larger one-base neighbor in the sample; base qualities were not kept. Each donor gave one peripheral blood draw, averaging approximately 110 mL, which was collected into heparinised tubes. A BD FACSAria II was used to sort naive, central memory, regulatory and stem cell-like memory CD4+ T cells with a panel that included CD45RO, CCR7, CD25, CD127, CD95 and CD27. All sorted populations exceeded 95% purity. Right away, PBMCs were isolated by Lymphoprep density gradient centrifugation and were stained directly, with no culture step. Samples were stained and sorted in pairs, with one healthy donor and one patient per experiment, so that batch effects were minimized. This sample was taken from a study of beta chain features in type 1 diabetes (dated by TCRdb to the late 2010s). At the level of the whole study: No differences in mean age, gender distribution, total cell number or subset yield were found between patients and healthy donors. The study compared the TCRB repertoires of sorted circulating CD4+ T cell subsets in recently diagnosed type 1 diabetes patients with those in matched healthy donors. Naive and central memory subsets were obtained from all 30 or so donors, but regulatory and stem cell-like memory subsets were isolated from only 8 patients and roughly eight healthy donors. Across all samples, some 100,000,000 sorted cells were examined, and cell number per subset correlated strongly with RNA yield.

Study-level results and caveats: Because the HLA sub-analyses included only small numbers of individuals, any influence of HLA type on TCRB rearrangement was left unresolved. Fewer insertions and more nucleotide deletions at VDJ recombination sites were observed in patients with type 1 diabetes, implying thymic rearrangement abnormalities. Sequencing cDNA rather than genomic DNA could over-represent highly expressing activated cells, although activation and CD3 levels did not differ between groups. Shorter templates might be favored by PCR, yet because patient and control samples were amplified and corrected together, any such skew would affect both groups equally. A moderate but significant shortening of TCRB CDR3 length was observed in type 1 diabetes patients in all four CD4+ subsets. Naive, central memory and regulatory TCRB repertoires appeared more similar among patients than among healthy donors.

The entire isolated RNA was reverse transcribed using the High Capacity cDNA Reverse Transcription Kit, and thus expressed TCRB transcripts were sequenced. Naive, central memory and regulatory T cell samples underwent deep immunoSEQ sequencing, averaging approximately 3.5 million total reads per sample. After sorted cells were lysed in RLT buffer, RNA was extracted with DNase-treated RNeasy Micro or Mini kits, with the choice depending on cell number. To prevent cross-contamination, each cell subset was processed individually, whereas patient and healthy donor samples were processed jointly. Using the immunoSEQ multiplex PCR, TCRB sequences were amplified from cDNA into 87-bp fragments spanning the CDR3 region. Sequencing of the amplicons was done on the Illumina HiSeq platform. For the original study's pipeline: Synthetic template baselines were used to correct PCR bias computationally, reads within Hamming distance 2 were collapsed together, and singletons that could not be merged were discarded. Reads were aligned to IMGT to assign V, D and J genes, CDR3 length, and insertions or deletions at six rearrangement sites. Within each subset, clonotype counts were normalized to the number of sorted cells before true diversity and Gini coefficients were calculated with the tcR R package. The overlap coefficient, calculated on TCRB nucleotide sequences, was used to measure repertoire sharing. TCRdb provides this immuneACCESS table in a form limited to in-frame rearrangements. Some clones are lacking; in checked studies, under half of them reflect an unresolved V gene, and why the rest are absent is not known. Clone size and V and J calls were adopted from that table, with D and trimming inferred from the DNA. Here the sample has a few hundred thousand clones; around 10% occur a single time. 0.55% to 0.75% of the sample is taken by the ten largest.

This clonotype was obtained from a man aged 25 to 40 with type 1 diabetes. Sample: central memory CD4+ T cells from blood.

The DNA sequence is as follows: TGTGCCAGCAGCATAGCGGGAGACATGGGCATTCAGTACTTC. Its amino acids are CASSIAGDMGIQYF. The rearrangement combines TRBV28 with TRBJ2-4; 9 bases in the middle match TRBD2. Inclusive of the bounding cysteine and phenylalanine, the CDR3 is 14 residues long. The sequence is cut down to CDR3 DNA, 42 bases in frame from base 1. According to the germline V gene, CDR1 reads MDHEN and CDR2 reads SYDVKM. Here V drops 6 bases and J drops 9 bases, and the junction holds 9 bases not matched to any gene.